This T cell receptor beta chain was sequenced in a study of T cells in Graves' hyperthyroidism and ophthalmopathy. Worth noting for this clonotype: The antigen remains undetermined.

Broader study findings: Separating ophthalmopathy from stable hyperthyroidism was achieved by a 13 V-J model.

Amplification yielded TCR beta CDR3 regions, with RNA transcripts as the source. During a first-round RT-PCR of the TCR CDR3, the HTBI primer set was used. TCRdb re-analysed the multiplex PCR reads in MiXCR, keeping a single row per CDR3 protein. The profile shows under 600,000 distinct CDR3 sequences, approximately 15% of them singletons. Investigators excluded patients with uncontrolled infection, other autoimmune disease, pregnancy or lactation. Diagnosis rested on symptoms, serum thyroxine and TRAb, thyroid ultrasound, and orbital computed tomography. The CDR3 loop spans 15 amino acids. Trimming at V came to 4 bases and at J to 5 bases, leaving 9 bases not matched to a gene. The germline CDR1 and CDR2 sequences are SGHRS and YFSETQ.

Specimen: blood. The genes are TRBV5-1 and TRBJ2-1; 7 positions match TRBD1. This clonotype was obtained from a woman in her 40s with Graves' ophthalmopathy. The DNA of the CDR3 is TGCGCCAGCAGCCTGACAGGGACCAGTAACAATGAGCAGTTCTTC. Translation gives CASSLTGTSNNEQFF.